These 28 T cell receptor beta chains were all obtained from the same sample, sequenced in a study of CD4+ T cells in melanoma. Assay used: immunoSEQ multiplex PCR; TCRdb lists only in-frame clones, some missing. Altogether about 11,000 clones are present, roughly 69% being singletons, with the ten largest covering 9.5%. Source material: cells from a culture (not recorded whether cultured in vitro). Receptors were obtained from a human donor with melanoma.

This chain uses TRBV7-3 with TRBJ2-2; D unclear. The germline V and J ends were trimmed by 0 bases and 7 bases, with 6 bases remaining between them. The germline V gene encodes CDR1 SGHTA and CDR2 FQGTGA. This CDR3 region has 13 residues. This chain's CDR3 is CASSLTGNGELFF. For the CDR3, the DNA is TGTGCCAGCAGCTTAACAGGGAACGGGGAGCTGTTTTTT.

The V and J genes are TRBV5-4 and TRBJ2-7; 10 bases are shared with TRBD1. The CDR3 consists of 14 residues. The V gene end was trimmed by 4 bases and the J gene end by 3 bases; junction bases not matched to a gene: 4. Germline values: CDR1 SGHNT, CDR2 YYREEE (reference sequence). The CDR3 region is CASSMGQGSYEQYF. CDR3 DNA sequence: TGTGCCAGCAGCATGGGACAGGGGAGCTACGAGCAGTACTTC.

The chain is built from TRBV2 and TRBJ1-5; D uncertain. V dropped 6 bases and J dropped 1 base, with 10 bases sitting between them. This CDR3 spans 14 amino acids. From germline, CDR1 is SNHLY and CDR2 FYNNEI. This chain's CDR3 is CASSTSQSNQPQHF. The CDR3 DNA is TGTGCCAGCAGCACGAGCCAAAGCAATCAGCCCCAGCATTTT.

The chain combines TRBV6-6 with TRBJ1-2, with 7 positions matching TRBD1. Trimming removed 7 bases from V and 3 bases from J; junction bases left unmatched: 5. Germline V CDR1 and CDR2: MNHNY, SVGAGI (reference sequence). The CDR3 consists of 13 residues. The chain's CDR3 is CASTGTADYGYTF. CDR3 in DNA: TGTGCCAGCACCGGGACAGCCGACTATGGCTACACCTTC.

DNA of the CDR3: TGTGCCAGCAGCCCCGGACCCGCCTACAATGAGCAGTTCTTC. Protein product: CASSPGPAYNEQFF. The V gene is TRBV7-3, the J gene TRBJ2-1, with unresolved D. The CDR3 runs 14 residues. Germline lookup yields CDR1 SGHTA and CDR2 FQGTGA. Trimming pared 5 bases from V and 2 bases from J, leaving 10 bases between.

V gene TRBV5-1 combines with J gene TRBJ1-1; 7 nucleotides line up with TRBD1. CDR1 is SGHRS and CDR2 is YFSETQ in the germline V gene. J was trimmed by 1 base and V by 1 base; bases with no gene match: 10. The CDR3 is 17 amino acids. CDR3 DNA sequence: TGCGCCAGCAGCTTGACGAGCGCTAGGGGGCCGAACACTGAAGCTTTCTTT. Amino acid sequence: CASSLTSARGPNTEAFF.

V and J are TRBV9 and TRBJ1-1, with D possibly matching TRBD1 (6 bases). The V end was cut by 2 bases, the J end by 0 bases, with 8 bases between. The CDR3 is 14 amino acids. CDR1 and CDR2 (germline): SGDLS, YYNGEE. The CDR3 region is CASSVGQMNTEAFF. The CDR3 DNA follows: TGTGCCAGCAGCGTCGGACAGATGAACACTGAAGCTTTCTTT. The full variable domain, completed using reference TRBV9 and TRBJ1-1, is DSGVTQTPKHLITATGQRVTLRCSPRSGDLSVYWYQQSLDQGLQFLIQYYNGEERAKGNILERFSAQQFPDLHSELNLSSLELGDSALYFCASSVGQMNTEAFFGQGTRLTVV.

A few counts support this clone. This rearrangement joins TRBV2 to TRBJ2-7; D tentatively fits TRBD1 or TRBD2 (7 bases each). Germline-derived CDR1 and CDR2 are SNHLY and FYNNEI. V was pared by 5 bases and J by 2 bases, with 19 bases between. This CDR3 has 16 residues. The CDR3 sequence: CASSSAGTAGPYEQYF. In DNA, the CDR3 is TGTGCCAGCAGTAGCGCCGGGACAGCGGGGCCCTACGAGCAGTACTTC. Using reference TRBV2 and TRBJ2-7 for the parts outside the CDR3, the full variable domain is EPEVTQTPSHQVTQMGQEVILRCVPISNHLYFYWYRQILGQKVEFLVSFYNNEISEKSEIFDDQFSVERPDGSNFTLKIRSTKLEDSAMYFCASSSAGTAGPYEQYFGPGTRLTVT.

CDR3 region: CASTPVGTYTEAFF. CDR3 DNA sequence: TGTGCCAGCACCCCTGTAGGGACCTACACTGAAGCTTTCTTT. The chain couples TRBV6-1 to TRBJ1-1; possibly TRBD1 for D (5 bases). This CDR3 comprises 14 residues. CDR1 MNHNS and CDR2 SASEGT come from the germline V gene. The germline V and J ends were trimmed by 7 bases and 3 bases, with 15 bases remaining between them.

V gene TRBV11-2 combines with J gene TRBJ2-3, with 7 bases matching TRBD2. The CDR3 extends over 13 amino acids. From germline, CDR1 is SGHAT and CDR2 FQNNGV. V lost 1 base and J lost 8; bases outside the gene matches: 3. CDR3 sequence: CASSLGGGVTQYF. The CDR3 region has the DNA TGTGCCAGCAGCTTAGGGGGGGGTGTTACGCAGTATTTT.

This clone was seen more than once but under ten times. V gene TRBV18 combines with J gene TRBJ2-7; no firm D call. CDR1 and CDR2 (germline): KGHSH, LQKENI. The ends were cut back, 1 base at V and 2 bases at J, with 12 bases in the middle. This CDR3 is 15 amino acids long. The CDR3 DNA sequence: TGTGCCAGCTCACCACAGGGTGCATCCCCCTACGAGCAGTACTTC. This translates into CASSPQGASPYEQYF.

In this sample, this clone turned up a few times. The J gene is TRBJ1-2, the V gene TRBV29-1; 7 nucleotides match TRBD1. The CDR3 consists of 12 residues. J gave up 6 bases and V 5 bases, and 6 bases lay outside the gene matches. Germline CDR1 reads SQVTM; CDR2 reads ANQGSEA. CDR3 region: CSVRTGLHGYTF. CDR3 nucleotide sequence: TGCAGCGTTAGGACAGGTCTCCATGGCTACACCTTC.

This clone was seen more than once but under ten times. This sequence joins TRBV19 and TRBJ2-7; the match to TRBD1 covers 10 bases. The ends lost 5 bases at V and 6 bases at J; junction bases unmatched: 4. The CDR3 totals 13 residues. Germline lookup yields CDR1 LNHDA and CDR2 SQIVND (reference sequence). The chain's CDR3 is CASSRDRGPEQYF. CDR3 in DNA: TGTGCCAGTAGTCGGGACAGGGGACCCGAGCAGTACTTC.

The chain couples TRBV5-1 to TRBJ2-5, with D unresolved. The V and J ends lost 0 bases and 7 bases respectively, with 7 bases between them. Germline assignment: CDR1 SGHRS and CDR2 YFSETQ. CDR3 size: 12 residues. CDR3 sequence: CASSLEGPTQYF. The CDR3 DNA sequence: TGCGCCAGCAGCTTGGAGGGTCCGACCCAGTACTTC.

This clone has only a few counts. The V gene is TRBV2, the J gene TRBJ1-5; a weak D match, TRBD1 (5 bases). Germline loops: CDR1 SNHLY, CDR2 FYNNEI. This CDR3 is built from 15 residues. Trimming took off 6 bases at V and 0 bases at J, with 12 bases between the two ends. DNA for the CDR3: TGTGCCAGCAGGAACGACGGACATAGCAATCAGCCCCAGCATTTT. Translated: CASRNDGHSNQPQHF.

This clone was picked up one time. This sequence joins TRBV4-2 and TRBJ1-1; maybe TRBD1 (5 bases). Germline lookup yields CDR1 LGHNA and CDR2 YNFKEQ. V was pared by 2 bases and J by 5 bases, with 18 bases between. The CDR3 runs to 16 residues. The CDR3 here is CASSQQGRARGTEAFF. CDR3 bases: TGTGCCAGCAGCCAACAAGGTAGGGCCCGGGGGACTGAAGCTTTCTTT.

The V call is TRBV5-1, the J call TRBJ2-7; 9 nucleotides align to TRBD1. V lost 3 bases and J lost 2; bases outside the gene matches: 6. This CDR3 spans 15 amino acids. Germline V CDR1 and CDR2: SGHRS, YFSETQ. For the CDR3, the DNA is TGCGCCAGCAGCTCGTCCGGGACAGGGCCCTACGAGCAGTACTTC. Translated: CASSSSGTGPYEQYF.

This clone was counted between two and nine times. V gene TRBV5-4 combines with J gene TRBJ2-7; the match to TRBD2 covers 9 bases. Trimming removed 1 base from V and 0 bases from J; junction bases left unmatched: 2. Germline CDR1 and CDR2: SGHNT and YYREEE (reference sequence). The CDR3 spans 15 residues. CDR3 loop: CASSLSAGGSYEQYF. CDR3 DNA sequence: TGTGCCAGCAGCTTGTCAGCGGGGGGCTCCTACGAGCAGTACTTC. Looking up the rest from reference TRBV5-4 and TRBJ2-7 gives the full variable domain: ETGVTQSPTHLIKTRGQQVTLRCSSQSGHNTVSWYQQALGQGPQFIFQYYREEENGRGNFPPRFSGLQFPNYSSELNVNALELDDSALYLCASSLSAGGSYEQYFGPGTRLTVT.

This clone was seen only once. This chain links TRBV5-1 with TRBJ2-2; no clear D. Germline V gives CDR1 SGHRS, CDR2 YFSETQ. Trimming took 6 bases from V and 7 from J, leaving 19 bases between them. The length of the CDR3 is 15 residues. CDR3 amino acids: CASNPLPSVNGELFF. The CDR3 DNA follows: TGCGCCAGCAATCCTCTGCCCTCAGTAAACGGGGAGCTGTTTTTT.

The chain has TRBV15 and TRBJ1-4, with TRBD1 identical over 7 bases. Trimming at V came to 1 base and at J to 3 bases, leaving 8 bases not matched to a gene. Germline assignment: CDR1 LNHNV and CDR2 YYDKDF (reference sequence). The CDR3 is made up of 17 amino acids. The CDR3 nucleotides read TGTGCCACCAGCAGAGCCGGGACAGTGAGATCTAATGAAAAACTGTTTTTT. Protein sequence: CATSRAGTVRSNEKLFF.

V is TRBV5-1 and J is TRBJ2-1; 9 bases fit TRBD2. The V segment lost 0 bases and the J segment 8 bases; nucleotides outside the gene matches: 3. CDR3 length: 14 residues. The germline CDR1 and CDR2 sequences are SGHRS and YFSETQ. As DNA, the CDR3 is TGCGCCAGCAGCTTGGGGCGGGGGGGCGATGAGCAGTTCTTC. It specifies CASSLGRGGDEQFF. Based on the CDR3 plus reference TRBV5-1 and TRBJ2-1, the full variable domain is KAGVTQTPRYLIKTRGQQVTLSCSPISGHRSVSWYQQTPGQGLQFLFEYFSETQRNKGNFPGRFSGRQFSNSRSEMNVSTLELGDSALYLCASSLGRGGDEQFFGPGTRLTVL.

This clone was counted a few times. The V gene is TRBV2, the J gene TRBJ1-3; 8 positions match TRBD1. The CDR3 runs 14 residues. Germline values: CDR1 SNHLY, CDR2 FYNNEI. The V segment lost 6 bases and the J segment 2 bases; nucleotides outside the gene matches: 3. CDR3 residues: CASRATGAGNTIYF. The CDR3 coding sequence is TGTGCCAGCAGGGCGACAGGGGCTGGAAACACCATATATTTT.

The CDR3 sequence is CASSPPSASYNEQFF. The DNA for the CDR3 is TGTGCCAGCAGCCCCCCTAGCGCCTCCTACAATGAGCAGTTCTTC. The chain has TRBV11-2 and TRBJ2-1, with D possibly being TRBD2 (6 bases). This CDR3 has 15 residues. Per the germline V gene, CDR1 is SGHAT and CDR2 is FQNNGV. The V and J ends lost 5 bases and 0 bases respectively, with 11 bases between them.

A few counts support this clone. The CDR3 loop is CAWSPGQGIWQFF. The DNA for the CDR3 is TGTGCCTGGTCCCCGGGACAGGGGATATGGCAGTTCTTC. The J gene is TRBJ2-1, the V gene TRBV30; 10 bases fit TRBD1. The junction had 10 bases not matched to a gene; V was cut back by 5 bases and J by 12 bases. Germline CDR1 GTSNPN, CDR2 SVGIG (reference sequence). The CDR3 sequence is 13 residues long.

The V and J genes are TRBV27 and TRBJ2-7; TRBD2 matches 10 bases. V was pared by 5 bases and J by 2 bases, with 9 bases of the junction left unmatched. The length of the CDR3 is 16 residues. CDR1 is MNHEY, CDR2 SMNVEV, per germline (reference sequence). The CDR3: CASSPLHSGGTYEQYF. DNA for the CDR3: TGTGCCAGCAGTCCTCTACATAGCGGGGGGACCTACGAGCAGTACTTC.

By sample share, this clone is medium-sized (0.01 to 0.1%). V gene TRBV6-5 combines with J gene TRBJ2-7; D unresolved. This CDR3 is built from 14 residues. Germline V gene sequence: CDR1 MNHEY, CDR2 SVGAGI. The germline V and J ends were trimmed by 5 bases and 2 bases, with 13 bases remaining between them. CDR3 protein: CASSQKTVPYEQYF. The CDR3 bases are TGTGCCAGCAGTCAAAAGACGGTCCCCTACGAGCAGTACTTC.

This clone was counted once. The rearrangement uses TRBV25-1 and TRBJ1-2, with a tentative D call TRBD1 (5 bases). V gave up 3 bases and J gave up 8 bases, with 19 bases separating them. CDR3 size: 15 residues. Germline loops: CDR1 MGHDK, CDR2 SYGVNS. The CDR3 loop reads CASSDPERGGKGYTF. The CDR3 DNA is TGTGCCAGCAGTGACCCCGAGAGGGGTGGGAAGGGCTACACCTTC.

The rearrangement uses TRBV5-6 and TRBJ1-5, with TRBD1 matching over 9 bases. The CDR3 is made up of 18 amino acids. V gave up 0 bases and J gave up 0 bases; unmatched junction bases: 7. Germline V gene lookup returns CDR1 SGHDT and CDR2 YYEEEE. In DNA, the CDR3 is TGTGCCAGCAGCTTGGGTGGACAGGGGTATTATAGCAATCAGCCCCAGCATTTT. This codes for CASSLGGQGYYSNQPQHF.